One T cell receptor (beta chain) is described in this entry. This clonotype was detected ten times or more. Which antigen it targets is not known. One base away there is no much larger clone; base qualities are not given. The TCR beta CDR3 regions were amplified from the RNA transcripts. For the first round of RT-PCR on the TCR CDR3, the HTBI primer set was used together with the Qiagen OneStep RT-PCR kit. A second multiplex PCR round built the libraries, followed by size selection and purification. Libraries were sequenced paired-end with 100 bp reads on an Illumina HiSeq2000. On the authors' methods: SOAPnuke was used to process the raw data, removing reads that contained adapters or uncalled bases, had a mean Phred below 15, or lacked an exact match to the constant primer or identifier. High-quality paired reads were merged with COPE v1.2.5, and unique nucleotide sequences were defined as clonotypes. Clonotypes were aligned to IMGT TRBV, TRBD and TRBJ reference segments using MiTCR v1.1. Only V-J combinations with frequency above 0.0001, covering 99% to 99.2% of repertoires, were analysed. The TCS score was defined as the ratio of F50 (clonal expansion) to E x V (chaos), calculated using BLOSUM62-based TCRdist between CDR3 peptides within each V-J. Welch's t-statistics and random forest reduced some 510 V-J features to some 14, which were used in a naive Bayes classifier (R e1071). Thyroid-blood repertoire similarity was quantified with the Morisita-Horn index. Starting from the raw public reads, TCRdb applied fastp trimming at Q25, assembled clones with MiXCR and retained in-frame beta chains. Identical CDR3 protein sequences are pooled into one entry, listed with their most common genes and DNA. TCRdb, rather than the study authors, made the V and J calls. The sample table holds about 98,000 distinct CDR3 sequences, of which approximately 39% were seen once. The ten largest clones capture about a tenth of the sample.

Stable Graves' hyperthyroidism was defined as the absence of progression to ophthalmopathy over 18 months of follow-up. Hyperthyroidism patients were newly diagnosed, had a disease duration of under 2 months, and were aged 18 to 65 years. Patients with uncontrolled infections, other autoimmune diseases, pregnancy or lactation were excluded. Diagnoses were established on the basis of clinical symptoms, serum thyroxine and TRAb, thyroid ultrasound, and orbital computed tomography. Trizol reagent was used to extract total RNA, and RNA quality was then checked on an Agilent 2100 Bioanalyzer. The germline V gene encodes CDR1 SNHLY and CDR2 FYNNEI. V is reduced by 4 bases and J by 1 base, leaving a spacing of 7 bases between them. The CDR3 measures 14 amino acids from cysteine to phenylalanine. Only the CDR3 DNA stays, 42 bases, in frame from base 1. These data come from a study of T cells in Graves' hyperthyroidism and ophthalmopathy (dated by TCRdb to between 2018 and 2021). A note on the overall study: TCR V-J signatures able to tell the groups apart were searched for in a discovery cohort of 90 to 100 patients, of whom under 45 had Graves' ophthalmopathy and 55 to 60 had stable Graves' hyperthyroidism. Prospective prediction of ophthalmopathy was tested in an independent validation cohort of approximately 19 hyperthyroidism patients and 17 patients who later progressed to ophthalmopathy. For training and testing, the 100 or so patients in the discovery cohort were randomly divided in a 7:3 ratio. The study also compared thyroid tissue and blood T-cell repertoires from more than five Graves' hyperthyroidism patients. Once sampling was done, hyperthyroidism patients were given methimazole at a starting dose of 30 mg daily, whereas ophthalmopathy patients were given high-dose intravenous methylprednisolone. TCR Vbeta CDR3 sequencing of fewer than 150 peripheral blood samples (over 40 ophthalmopathy, 70 to 85 hyperthyroidism and roughly 17 progressor patients) is reported in the paper. What the work shows at the level of the full study, not this receptor alone: In validation, the model predicted progression to ophthalmopathy a median of roughly 6.1 months before onset, with roughly 70% sensitivity and almost 75% specificity. Sample size was not statistically predetermined, and blinding of investigators to group allocation was not performed. Most expanded thyroid clonotypes (frequency above 0.001) were also detected in blood, a finding suggesting that blood repertoires may reflect thyroid immune responses. A model built on a 13 V-J signature distinguished ophthalmopathy from stable hyperthyroidism, reaching 85% to 90% sensitivity and around 81% specificity in cross-validation and 80%/75% in testing.

Specimen: peripheral blood or thyroid tissue (not recorded which). This chain joins TRBV2 to TRBJ2-2, with the D gene uncertain. The source of this sequence is a woman aged 25 to 39 with Graves' hyperthyroidism. The CDR3 reads CASSAQMNTGELFF. The nucleotide sequence is TGTGCCAGCAGTGCACAGATGAACACCGGGGAGCTGTTTTTT.